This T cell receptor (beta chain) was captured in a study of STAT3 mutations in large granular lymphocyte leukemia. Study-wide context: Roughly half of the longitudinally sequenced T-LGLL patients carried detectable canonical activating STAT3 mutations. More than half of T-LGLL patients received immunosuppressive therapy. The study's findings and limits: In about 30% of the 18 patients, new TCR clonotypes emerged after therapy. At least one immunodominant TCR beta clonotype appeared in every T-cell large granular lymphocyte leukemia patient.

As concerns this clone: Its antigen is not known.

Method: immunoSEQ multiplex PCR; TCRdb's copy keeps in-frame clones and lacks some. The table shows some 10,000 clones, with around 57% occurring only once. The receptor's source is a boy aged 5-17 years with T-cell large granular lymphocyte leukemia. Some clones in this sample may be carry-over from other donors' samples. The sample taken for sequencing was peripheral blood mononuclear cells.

The CDR3 coding sequence is TGCGCCAGCAGCTTTCCTGCGGCAGGGGGCTTCCAAGAGACCCAGTACTTC. Translation gives CASSFPAAGGFQETQYF. The J gene is TRBJ2-5, the V gene TRBV5-1, with TRBD1 matching over 8 bases. V lost 2 bases, J lost 1 base, and 10 bases stayed unmatched. The CDR3 is 17 amino acids. Germline V gene lookup returns CDR1 SGHRS and CDR2 YFSETQ.